This TCR beta chain derives from a study of cytomegalovirus exposure and HLA in healthy donors. A multiplex PCR was run with 60 Vbeta primers and 13 Jbeta primers. Assay used: immunoSEQ multiplex PCR; TCRdb lists only in-frame clones, some missing. This table has approximately 100,000 clones, about three quarters appearing once. Donors in the study were healthy people who gave bone marrow. Germline V lookup: CDR1 SNHLY, CDR2 FYNNEI. The CDR3 loop spans 13 amino acids. Trimming took off 0 bases at V and 5 bases at J, with 7 bases between the two ends. The table lists this clone with a few counts. Antigen: not known. Study results and caveats: Common viral pathogens (according to a later analysis) appeared linked to several of the most significant clusters. The analysis excluded some indistinguishable V segments, including TRBV6-2 and TRBV6-3.

Sequenced input: PBMCs. The chain is built from TRBV2 and TRBJ1-2; D gene ambiguous. This clonotype was obtained from a man in his 60s in good health and CMV-seropositive. In DNA form, the CDR3 reads TGTGCCAGCAGTGAAGCGGGCAGATATGGCTACACCTTC. Residues: CASSEAGRYGYTF. Together with reference TRBV2 and TRBJ1-2, the CDR3 gives the full variable domain: EPEVTQTPSHQVTQMGQEVILRCVPISNHLYFYWYRQILGQKVEFLVSFYNNEISEKSEIFDDQFSVERPDGSNFTLKIRSTKLEDSAMYFCASSEAGRYGYTFGSGTRLTVV.